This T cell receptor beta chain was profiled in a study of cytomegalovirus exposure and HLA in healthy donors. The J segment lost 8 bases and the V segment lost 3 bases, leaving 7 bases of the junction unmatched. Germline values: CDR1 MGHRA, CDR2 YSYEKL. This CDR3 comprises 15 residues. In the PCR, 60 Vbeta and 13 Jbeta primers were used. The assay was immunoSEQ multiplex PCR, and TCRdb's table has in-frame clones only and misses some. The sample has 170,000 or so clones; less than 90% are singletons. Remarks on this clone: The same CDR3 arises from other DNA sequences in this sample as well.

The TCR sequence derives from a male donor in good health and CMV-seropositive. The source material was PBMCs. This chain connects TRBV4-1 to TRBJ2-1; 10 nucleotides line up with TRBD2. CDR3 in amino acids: CASSQLAGAPHEQFF. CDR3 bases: TGCGCCAGCAGCCAGCTAGCGGGAGCCCCCCATGAGCAGTTCTTC.